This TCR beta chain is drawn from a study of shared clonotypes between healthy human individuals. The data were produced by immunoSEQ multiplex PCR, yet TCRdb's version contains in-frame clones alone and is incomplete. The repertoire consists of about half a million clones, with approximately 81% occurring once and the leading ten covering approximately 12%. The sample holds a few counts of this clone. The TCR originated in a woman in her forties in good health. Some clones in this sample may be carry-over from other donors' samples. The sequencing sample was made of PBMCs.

CDR3 residues: CASSLLSGRGTEAFF. CDR3 DNA sequence: TGTGCCAGCAGCTTACTCTCAGGGCGCGGCACTGAAGCTTTCTTT. The chain links TRBV7-9 to TRBJ1-1, with D perhaps TRBD1 (5 bases). Germline values: CDR1 SEHNR, CDR2 FQNEAQ (reference sequence). The CDR3 is 15 amino acids. Trimming cost V 2 bases and J 4 bases, with 14 bases left between them.